The clone carrying this TCR beta chain occurred once. Its antigen is not identified. One junction end does not reproduce the germline sequence, and a read error may be involved. The PCR employed 60 Vbeta primers together with 13 Jbeta primers. Sequenced by immunoSEQ multiplex PCR; TCRdb stores in-frame clones only, minus some. The sample has approximately 130,000 clones, roughly 77% seen once. CDR1 and CDR2 (germline): SEHNR, FQNEAQ (reference sequence). CDR3 length: 15 residues. These data are taken from a study of cytomegalovirus exposure and HLA in healthy donors. General study findings and limits: The study designated some 180 TCR beta chains cytomegalovirus-associated. Among the sequence variants, a highly shared cluster was likely an artifact of sequencing. High specificity and sensitivity for cytomegalovirus status were reported for the classifier.

Samples came from healthy bone marrow donors. The sample was PBMCs. This rearrangement joins TRBV7-9 to TRBJ1-1; TRBD1 might be the D (6 bases). The receptor was isolated from a man aged 35-49 years in good health and CMV-seronegative. The CDR3 loop is CSSILPVQGSTEAFF. CDR3 DNA: TGTTCCAGCATCCTACCTGTTCAGGGGTCGACTGAAGCTTTCTTT.